The rows below give T cell receptor beta chains drawn from one sample of a study of cytomegalovirus exposure and HLA in healthy donors. Sequencing used immunoSEQ multiplex PCR; TCRdb keeps in-frame clones, though not all of them. The sample carries roughly 170,000 clones, 75% to 85% recorded once. Sample: PBMCs. The receptors were sampled from a girl aged 2 to 9 in good health and CMV-seropositive. CDR3s include the opening cysteine and the closing phenylalanine or tryptophan. The D gene is left open where the match is weak. Expanded clones are given a class, and other clones once, few, many or no size at all.

size,J,D,V,CDR3,DNA
few,TRBJ2-7,TRBD2,TRBV6-1,CASSPLAIHEQYF,TGTGCCAGCAGCCCACTAGCGATCCACGAGCAGTACTTC
.,TRBJ1-1,.,TRBV30,CALGLNLGAFF,TGTGCCTTGGGGCTAAACTTGGGAGCTTTCTTT
.,TRBJ2-1,TRBD2,TRBV30,CAWSPLPPGLSPEFQYNEQFF,TGTGCCTGGAGTCCCCTCCCCCCGGGACTATCTCCGGAATTTCAGTACAATGAGCAGTTCTTC
.,TRBJ1-4,.,TRBV6-5,CASSVSGTPTEKLFF,TGTGCCAGCAGTGTCTCCGGGACACCGACTGAAAAACTGTTTTTT
.,TRBJ1-1,.,TRBV18,CASSPKERTEAFF,TGTGCCAGCTCACCAAAGGAGAGGACTGAAGCTTTCTTT
.,TRBJ1-2,.,TRBV19,CASINSRGRGAGYTF,TGTGCCAGTATTAATAGCAGGGGCAGGGGTGCTGGCTACACCTTC
.,TRBJ1-2,TRBD1,TRBV4-1,CASSQPGQLGGYTF,TGCGCCAGCAGCCAACCGGGACAGTTGGGCGGCTACACCTTC
few,TRBJ1-1,.,TRBV6-5,CASRTLQDTEAFF,TGTGCCAGCAGAACACTACAAGACACTGAAGCTTTCTTT
.,TRBJ2-5,TRBD2,TRBV5-4,CASSSGLAGGEETQYF,TGTGCCAGCAGCTCCGGACTAGCGGGAGGGGAAGAGACCCAGTACTTC
.,TRBJ2-1,.,TRBV6-4,CATSRFTYNEQFF,TGTGCCACCTCTCGGTTCACCTACAATGAGCAGTTCTTC
.,TRBJ1-1,.,TRBV7-2,CASSLPDRNTEAFF,TGTGCCAGCAGCTTACCCGACAGGAACACTGAAGCTTTCTTT
.,TRBJ1-6,TRBD1,TRBV5-4,CASSLAGTGGPGGSPLHF,TGTGCCAGCAGCTTGGCCGGGACAGGGGGGCCGGGTGGGTCACCCCTCCACTTT
.,TRBJ2-6,.,TRBV15,CATTRLTAGANVLTF,TGTGCCACCACGAGACTCACCGCTGGGGCCAACGTCCTGACTTTC
.,TRBJ2-1,TRBD1,TRBV5-1,CASSFDRARSSYNEQFF,TGCGCCAGCAGCTTCGACAGGGCCAGGAGCTCCTACAATGAGCAGTTCTTC
.,TRBJ2-3,TRBD1,TRBV28,CASSLRGQGSDTQYF,TGTGCCAGCAGCCTCAGGGGGCAGGGATCAGATACGCAGTATTTT
.,TRBJ2-7,TRBD1,TRBV5-1,CASSWGPGQGAYEQYF,TGCGCCAGCAGCTGGGGGCCGGGACAGGGGGCTTACGAGCAGTACTTC
.,TRBJ2-7,TRBD1,TRBV18,CASSPAGQGSYEQYF,TGTGCCAGCTCACCCGCGGGACAGGGCTCGTACGAGCAGTACTTC
.,TRBJ2-7,TRBD2,TRBV15,CATQAGGTYEQYF,TGTGCCACCCAAGCGGGAGGAACCTACGAGCAGTACTTC
.,TRBJ1-1,.,TRBV15,CATSRDRGWGAEAFF,TGTGCCACCAGCAGAGACAGGGGTTGGGGAGCTGAAGCTTTCTTT
.,TRBJ1-1,.,TRBV29-1,CSGSDGFGTEAFF,TGCAGCGGCTCAGACGGGTTTGGAACTGAAGCTTTCTTT
.,TRBJ1-2,TRBD1,TRBV11-2,CASSPRTGGYYGYTF,TGTGCCAGCAGCCCTCGGACAGGGGGCTACTATGGCTACACCTTC
.,TRBJ2-2,.,TRBV25-1,CASSSGPPTGELFF,TGTGCCAGCAGTTCAGGGCCACCCACCGGGGAGCTGTTTTTT